These T cell receptor beta chains were read from a single sample in a study of blood T cell repertoires in COVID-19. TCRdb's copy holds only in-frame clones and misses some; the assay was immunoSEQ multiplex PCR. The sample has 380,000 or so clones, more than 80% seen once. The sample consisted of peripheral blood. These TCRs come from a man between 35 and 55 years old with acute or convalescent COVID-19. Each CDR3 is given with its conserved first and last residue. A D gene is named only where the DNA matches it firmly. Rows may omit the clone size; those that give it use once, few, many or a size class.

j_call: TRBJ1-5; v_call: TRBV2; clone_size: .; d_call: TRBD1; cdr3_aa: CASSDDLQGTGRNQPQHF; cdr3_nt: TGTGCCAGCAGTGACGATCTACAGGGGACGGGGCGCAATCAGCCCCAGCATTTT
j_call: TRBJ1-1; v_call: TRBV2; clone_size: .; d_call: .; cdr3_aa: CASRATGFSTEAFF; cdr3_nt: TGTGCCAGCAGGGCTACAGGGTTCTCCACTGAAGCTTTCTTT
j_call: TRBJ1-2; v_call: TRBV28; clone_size: .; d_call: TRBD1; cdr3_aa: CASSTDTGEAAF; cdr3_nt: TGTGCCAGCAGTACGGACACAGGGGAGGCGGCCTTC
j_call: TRBJ2-7; v_call: TRBV6-1; clone_size: .; d_call: .; cdr3_aa: CASSESQGSFYEQYF; cdr3_nt: TGTGCCAGCAGTGAGAGTCAGGGTTCTTTCTACGAGCAGTACTTC
j_call: TRBJ1-1; v_call: TRBV28; clone_size: .; d_call: TRBD1; cdr3_aa: CASRPPGQGLLNTEAFF; cdr3_nt: TGTGCCAGCAGGCCCCCGGGACAGGGGCTTTTGAACACTGAAGCTTTCTTT
j_call: TRBJ2-3; v_call: TRBV7-2; clone_size: .; d_call: TRBD1; cdr3_aa: CASSLGGWSTDTQYF; cdr3_nt: TGTGCCAGCAGCCTAGGGGGCTGGTCCACAGATACGCAGTATTTT
j_call: TRBJ1-6; v_call: TRBV7-3; clone_size: .; d_call: TRBD1; cdr3_aa: CASNTGTGELTPLHF; cdr3_nt: TGTGCCAGCAACACCGGGACAGGGGAACTTACACCCCTCCACTTT
j_call: TRBJ1-3; v_call: TRBV15; clone_size: few; d_call: TRBD1; cdr3_aa: CATTSGTGLDTIYF; cdr3_nt: TGTGCCACCACCTCGGGGACAGGGTTAGACACCATATATTTT
j_call: TRBJ2-3; v_call: TRBV7-8; clone_size: .; d_call: .; cdr3_aa: CASSFESGDGADTQYF; cdr3_nt: TGTGCCAGCAGCTTCGAATCGGGAGACGGGGCAGATACGCAGTATTTT
j_call: TRBJ1-5; v_call: TRBV3-1/TRBV3-2; clone_size: few; d_call: TRBD1; cdr3_aa: CASSQATGGGGNQPQHF; cdr3_nt: TGTGCCAGCAGCCAGGCGACAGGGGGTGGGGGCAATCAGCCCCAGCATTTT
j_call: TRBJ1-1; v_call: TRBV19; clone_size: .; d_call: .; cdr3_aa: CASSPRNTEAFF; cdr3_nt: TGTGCCAGTAGTCCTAGAAACACTGAAGCTTTCTTT
j_call: TRBJ2-7; v_call: TRBV3-1/TRBV3-2; clone_size: .; d_call: TRBD1; cdr3_aa: CASSLGQGSLYEQYF; cdr3_nt: TGTGCCAGCAGCCTGGGACAGGGGTCTTTGTACGAGCAGTACTTC
j_call: TRBJ1-2; v_call: TRBV28; clone_size: .; d_call: .; cdr3_aa: CASSPLGGDDYGYTF; cdr3_nt: TGTGCCAGCAGCCCCCTCGGGGGGGATGACTATGGCTACACCTTC
j_call: TRBJ1-6; v_call: TRBV6-5; clone_size: .; d_call: TRBD1; cdr3_aa: CASSTDRDNSPLHF; cdr3_nt: TGTGCCAGCAGTACGGACAGGGATAATTCACCCCTCCACTTT
j_call: TRBJ2-1; v_call: TRBV29-1; clone_size: .; d_call: TRBD1; cdr3_aa: CSVTGGKRNEQFF; cdr3_nt: TGCAGCGTGACAGGGGGCAAAAGAAATGAGCAGTTCTTC